This T cell receptor (beta chain) derives from a study of shared clonotypes between healthy human individuals. Across the study: Each donor's CD8 memory used one plate, CD8 naive two, each CD4 subset three.

TCRdb keeps only in-frame clones here, not all; method: immunoSEQ multiplex PCR. The table shows around 2.5 million clones, with 90% to 95% occurring only once. V dropped 3 bases and J dropped 8; count of bases not matched to a gene: 3. From germline, CDR1 is SEHNR and CDR2 FQNEAQ (reference sequence). This CDR3 spans 14 amino acids. Comment on this clone: The sample has other DNA sequences that encode this CDR3 too.

The TCR originated in a man aged 18 to 35 in good health. Some clones in this sample may be carry-over from other donors' samples. The source material was naive CD4+ T cells from PBMCs. Subset in this sample: CD45RA+ positively selected. The chain couples TRBV7-9 to TRBJ2-1, with 11 nucleotides matching TRBD2. CDR3 bases: TGTGCCAGCAGCTTGGGACTAGCGGTCGATGAGCAGTTCTTC. As protein: CASSLGLAVDEQFF.